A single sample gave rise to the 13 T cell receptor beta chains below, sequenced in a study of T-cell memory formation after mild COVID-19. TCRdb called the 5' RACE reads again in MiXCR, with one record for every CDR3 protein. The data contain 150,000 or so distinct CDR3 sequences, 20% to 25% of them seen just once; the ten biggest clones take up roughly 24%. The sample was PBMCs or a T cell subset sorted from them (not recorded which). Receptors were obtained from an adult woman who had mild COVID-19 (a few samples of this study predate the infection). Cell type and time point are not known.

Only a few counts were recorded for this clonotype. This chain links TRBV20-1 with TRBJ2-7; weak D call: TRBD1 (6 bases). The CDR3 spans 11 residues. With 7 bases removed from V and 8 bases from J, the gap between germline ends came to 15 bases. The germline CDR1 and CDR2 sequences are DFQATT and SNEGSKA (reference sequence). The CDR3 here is CSVGIDRQQYF. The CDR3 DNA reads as TGCAGTGTCGGGATAGACAGGCAGCAGTACTTC.

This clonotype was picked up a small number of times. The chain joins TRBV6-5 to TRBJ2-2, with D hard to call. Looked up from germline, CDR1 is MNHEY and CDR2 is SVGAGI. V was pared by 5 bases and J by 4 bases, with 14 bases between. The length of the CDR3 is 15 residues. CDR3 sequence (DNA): TGTGCCAGCAGTCCGCTGTTAGGGTTCACCGGGGAGCTGTTTTTT. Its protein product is CASSPLLGFTGELFF.

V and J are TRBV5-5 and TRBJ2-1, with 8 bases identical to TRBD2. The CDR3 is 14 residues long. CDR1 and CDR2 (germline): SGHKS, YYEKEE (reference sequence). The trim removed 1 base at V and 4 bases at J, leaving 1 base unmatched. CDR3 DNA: TGTGCCAGCAGCTTGCGGGAGGGTTACAATGAGCAGTTCTTC. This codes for CASSLREGYNEQFF.

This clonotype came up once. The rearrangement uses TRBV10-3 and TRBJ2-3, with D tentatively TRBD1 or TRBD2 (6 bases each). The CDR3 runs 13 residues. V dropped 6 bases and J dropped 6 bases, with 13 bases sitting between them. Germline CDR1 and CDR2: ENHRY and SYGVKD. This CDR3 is CAISGGGTDTQYF. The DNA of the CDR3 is TGTGCCATCAGCGGGGGCGGGACGGATACGCAGTATTTT.

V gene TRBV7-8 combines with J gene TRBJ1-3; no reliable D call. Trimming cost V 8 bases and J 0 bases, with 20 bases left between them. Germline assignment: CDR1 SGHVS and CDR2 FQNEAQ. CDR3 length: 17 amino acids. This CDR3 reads CASVPETRSSSGNTIYF. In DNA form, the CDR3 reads TGTGCCAGCGTCCCCGAGACACGTTCCAGCTCTGGAAACACCATATATTTT. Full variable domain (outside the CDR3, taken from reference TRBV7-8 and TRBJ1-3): GAGVSQSPRYKVAKRGQDVALRCDPISGHVSLFWYQQALGQGPEFLTYFQNEAQLDKSGLPSDRFFAERPEGSVSTLKIQRTQQEDSAVYLCASVPETRSSSGNTIYFGEGSWLTVV.

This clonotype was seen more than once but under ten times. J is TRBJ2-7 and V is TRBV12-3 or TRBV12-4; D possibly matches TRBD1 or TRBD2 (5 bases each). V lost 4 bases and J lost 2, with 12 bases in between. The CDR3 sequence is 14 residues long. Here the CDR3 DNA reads TGTGCCAGCAGTTGGGACGGAACCGCCTACGAGCAGTACTTC. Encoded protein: CASSWDGTAYEQYF.

The CDR3 DNA follows: TGTGCCAGCAGCTTAAACGTCGGATATAATTCACCCCTCCACTTT. Its translation is CASSLNVGYNSPLHF. J is TRBJ1-6 and V is TRBV7-2; no firm D call. Germline assignment: CDR1 SGHTA and CDR2 FQGNSA. With 2 bases removed from V and 4 bases from J, the gap between germline ends came to 9 bases. The CDR3 spans 15 residues.

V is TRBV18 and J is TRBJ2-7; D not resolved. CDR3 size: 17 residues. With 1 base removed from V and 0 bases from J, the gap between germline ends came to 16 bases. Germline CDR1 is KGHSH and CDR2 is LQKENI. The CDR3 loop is CASSPLIILESSYEQYF. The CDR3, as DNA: TGTGCCAGCTCACCACTAATAATTTTGGAGAGCTCCTACGAGCAGTACTTC.

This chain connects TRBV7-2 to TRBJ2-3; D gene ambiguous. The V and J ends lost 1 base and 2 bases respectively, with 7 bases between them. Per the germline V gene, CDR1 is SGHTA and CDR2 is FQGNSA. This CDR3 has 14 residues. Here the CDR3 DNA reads TGTGCCAGCAGCTTAGGGACCATCACAGATACGCAGTATTTT. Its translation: CASSLGTITDTQYF.

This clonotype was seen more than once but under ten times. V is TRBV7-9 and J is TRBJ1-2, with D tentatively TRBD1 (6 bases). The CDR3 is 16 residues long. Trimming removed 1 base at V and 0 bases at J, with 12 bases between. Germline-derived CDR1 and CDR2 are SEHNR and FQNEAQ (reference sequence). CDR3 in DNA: TGTGCCAGCAGCTTAGAAGGGACACCTACTAACTATGGCTACACCTTC. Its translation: CASSLEGTPTNYGYTF.

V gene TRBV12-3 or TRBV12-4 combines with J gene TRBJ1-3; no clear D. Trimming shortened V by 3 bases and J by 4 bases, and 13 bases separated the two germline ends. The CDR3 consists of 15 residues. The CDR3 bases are TGTGCCAGCAGTTTGGGAGGGTTTCTCGGAAACACCATATATTTT. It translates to CASSLGGFLGNTIYF.

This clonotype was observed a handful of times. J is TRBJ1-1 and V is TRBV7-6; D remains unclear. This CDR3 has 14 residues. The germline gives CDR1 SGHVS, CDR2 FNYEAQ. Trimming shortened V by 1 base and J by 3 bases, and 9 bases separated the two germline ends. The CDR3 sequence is CASSLEVTHTEAFF. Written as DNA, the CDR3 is TGTGCCAGCAGCTTAGAAGTCACACACACTGAAGCTTTCTTT.

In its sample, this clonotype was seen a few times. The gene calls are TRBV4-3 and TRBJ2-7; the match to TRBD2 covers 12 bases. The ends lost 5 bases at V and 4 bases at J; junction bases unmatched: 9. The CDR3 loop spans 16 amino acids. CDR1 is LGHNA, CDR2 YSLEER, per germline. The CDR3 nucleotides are TGCGCCAGCAGCTTGACCCGACTAGCGGGAGCGTACGAGCAGTACTTC. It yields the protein CASSLTRLAGAYEQYF.